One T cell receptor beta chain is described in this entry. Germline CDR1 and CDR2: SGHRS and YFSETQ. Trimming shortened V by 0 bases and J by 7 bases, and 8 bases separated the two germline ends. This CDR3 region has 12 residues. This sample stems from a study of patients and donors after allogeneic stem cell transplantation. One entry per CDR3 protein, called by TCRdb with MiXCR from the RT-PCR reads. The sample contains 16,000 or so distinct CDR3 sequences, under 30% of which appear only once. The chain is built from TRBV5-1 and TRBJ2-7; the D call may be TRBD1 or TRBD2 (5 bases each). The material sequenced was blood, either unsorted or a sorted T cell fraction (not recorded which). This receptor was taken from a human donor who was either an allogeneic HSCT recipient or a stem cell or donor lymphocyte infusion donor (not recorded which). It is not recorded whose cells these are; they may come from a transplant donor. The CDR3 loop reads CASSLAWGEQYF. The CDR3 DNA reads TGCGCCAGCAGCTTGGCCTGGGGGGAGCAGTACTTC.